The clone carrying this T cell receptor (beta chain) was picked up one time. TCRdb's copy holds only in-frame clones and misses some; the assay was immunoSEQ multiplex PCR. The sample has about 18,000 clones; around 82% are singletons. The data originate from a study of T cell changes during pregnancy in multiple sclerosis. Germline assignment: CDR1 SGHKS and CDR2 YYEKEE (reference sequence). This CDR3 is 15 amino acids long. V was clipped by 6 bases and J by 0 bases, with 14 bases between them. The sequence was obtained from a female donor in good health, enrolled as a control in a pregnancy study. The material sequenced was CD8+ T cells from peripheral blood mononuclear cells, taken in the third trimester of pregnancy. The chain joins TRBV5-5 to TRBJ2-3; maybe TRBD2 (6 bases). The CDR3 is CASIPGTASTDTQYF. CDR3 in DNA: TGTGCCAGCATCCCGGGGACTGCTAGCACAGATACGCAGTATTTT.